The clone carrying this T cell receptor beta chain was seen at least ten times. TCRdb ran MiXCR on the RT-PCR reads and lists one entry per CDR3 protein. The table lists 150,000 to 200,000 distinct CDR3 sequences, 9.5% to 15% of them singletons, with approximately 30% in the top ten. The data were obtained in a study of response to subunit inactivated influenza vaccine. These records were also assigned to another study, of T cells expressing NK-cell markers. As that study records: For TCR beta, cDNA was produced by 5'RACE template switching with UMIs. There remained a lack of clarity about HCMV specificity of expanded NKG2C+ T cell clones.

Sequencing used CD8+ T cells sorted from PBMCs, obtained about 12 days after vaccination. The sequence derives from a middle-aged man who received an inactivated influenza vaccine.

The CDR3 loop is CASSEGTLYEQYF. The CDR3 DNA is TGTGCCAGCAGCGAAGGGACCCTCTACGAGCAGTACTTC. J is TRBJ2-7 and V is TRBV12-3 or TRBV12-4; TRBD1 or TRBD2 may be the D gene (5 bases each). V lost 6 bases and J lost 3, with 12 bases in between. The CDR3 totals 13 residues.